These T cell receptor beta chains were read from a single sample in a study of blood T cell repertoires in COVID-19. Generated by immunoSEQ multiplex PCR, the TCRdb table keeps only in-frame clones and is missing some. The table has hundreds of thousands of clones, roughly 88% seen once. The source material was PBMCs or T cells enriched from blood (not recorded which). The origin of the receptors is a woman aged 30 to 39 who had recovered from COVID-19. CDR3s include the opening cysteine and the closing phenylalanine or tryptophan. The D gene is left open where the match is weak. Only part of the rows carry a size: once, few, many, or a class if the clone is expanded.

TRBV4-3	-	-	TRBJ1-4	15	CASSQHQQRNEKLFF	TGCGCCAGCAGCCAACACCAACAGAGAAATGAAAAACTGTTTTTT
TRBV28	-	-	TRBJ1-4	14	CASSLWGVDEKLFF	TGTGCCAGCAGTTTATGGGGAGTAGATGAAAAACTGTTTTTT
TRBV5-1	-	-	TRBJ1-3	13	CASSKNRDNTIYF	TGCGCCAGCAGCAAGAACAGGGATAACACCATATATTTT
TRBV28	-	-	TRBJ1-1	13	CASSLAGKAEAFF	TGTGCCAGCAGTCTCGCAGGGAAGGCTGAAGCTTTCTTT
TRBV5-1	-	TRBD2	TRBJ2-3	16	CASSLLVSGGTDTQYF	TGCGCCAGCAGCTTGTTGGTCAGCGGGGGCACAGATACGCAGTATTTT
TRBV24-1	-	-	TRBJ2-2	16	CATQPAGTKNTGELFF	TGTGCCACCCAACCGGCCGGGACAAAGAACACCGGGGAGCTGTTTTTT
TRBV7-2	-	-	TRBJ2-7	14	CASSHVGSTYEQYF	TGTGCCAGCAGCCATGTGGGCAGTACCTACGAGCAGTACTTC
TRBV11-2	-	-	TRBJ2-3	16	CASSRSREGATDTQYF	TGTGCCAGCAGCCGATCGCGGGAAGGGGCCACAGATACGCAGTATTTT
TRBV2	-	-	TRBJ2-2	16	CASSEIGLRSTGELFF	TGTGCCAGCAGTGAAATTGGGTTGAGGAGCACCGGGGAGCTGTTTTTT
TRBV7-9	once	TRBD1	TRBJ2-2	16	CASSPQGASHTGELFF	TGTGCCAGCAGCCCACAGGGGGCTTCTCACACCGGGGAGCTGTTTTTT
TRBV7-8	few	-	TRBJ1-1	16	CASSPTLGTGNTEAFF	TGTGCCAGCAGCCCGACCCTGGGCACAGGGAACACTGAAGCTTTCTTT
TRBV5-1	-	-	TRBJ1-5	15	CASSSGDLGNQPQHF	TGCGCCAGCTCTTCGGGGGACCTTGGCAATCAGCCCCAGCATTTT
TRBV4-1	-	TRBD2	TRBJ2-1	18	CASSPHGRLAGEDNEQFF	TGCGCCAGCAGCCCCCACGGTAGACTAGCGGGAGAAGACAATGAGCAGTTCTTC
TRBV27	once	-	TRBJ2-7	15	CASTPLSGPLYEQYF	TGTGCCAGCACCCCTCTGAGCGGTCCCCTCTACGAGCAGTACTTC
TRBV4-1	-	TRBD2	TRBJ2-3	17	CASSRTSGGSSTDTQYF	TGCGCCAGCAGCAGGACTAGCGGGGGATCTAGCACAGATACGCAGTATTTT
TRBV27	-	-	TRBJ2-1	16	CASSLFGGPSYNEQFF	TGTGCCAGCAGTTTATTTGGGGGCCCCTCCTACAATGAGCAGTTCTTC
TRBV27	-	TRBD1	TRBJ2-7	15	CASSFLGDRVYEQYF	TGTGCCAGCAGTTTCTTAGGAGACAGGGTCTACGAGCAGTACTTC
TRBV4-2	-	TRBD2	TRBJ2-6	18	CASSQVHLAGGAANVLTF	TGTGCCAGCAGCCAAGTACACCTAGCGGGAGGAGCGGCCAACGTCCTGACTTTC
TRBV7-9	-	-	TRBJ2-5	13	CASHRPPPGTQYF	TGTGCCAGCCACCGACCACCCCCGGGGACCCAGTACTTC
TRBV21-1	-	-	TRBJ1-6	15	CASSKPGQDLFPLHF	TGTGCCAGCAGCAAGCCCGGACAGGACCTTTTTCCCCTCCACTTT
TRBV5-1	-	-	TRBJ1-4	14	CASSLQTTNEKLFF	TGCGCCAGCAGCTTGCAGACAACTAATGAAAAACTGTTTTTT
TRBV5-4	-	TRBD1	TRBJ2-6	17	CASSLWTGGSGANVLTF	TGTGCCAGCAGCTTGTGGACAGGGGGCTCTGGGGCCAACGTCCTGACTTTC
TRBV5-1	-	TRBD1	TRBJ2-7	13	CASSFQDRDEQYF	TGCGCCAGCAGCTTCCAGGACAGGGACGAGCAGTACTTC
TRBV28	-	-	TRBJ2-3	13	CASSLTGQPTQYF	TGTGCCAGCAGTTTAACAGGACAACCCACGCAGTATTTT
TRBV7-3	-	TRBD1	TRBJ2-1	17	CASSLTRRGTGTYEQFF	TGTGCCAGCAGCTTAACTCGGCGGGGGACAGGGACTTATGAGCAGTTCTTC
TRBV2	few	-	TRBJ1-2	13	CASTSDLNYGYTF	TGTGCCAGCACCTCGGACTTAAACTATGGCTACACCTTC
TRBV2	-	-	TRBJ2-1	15	CASRDAGAFSGEQFF	TGTGCCAGCAGGGATGCAGGGGCGTTTTCGGGTGAGCAGTTCTTC
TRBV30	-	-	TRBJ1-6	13	CAWSVWGEGPLHF	TGTGCCTGGAGTGTTTGGGGGGAAGGACCCCTCCACTTT
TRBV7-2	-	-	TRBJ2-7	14	CASSFYAGAYEQYF	TGTGCCAGCAGCTTCTACGCAGGGGCCTACGAGCAGTACTTC
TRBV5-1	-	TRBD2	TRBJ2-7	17	CASSLGLAGGTSYEQYF	TGCGCCAGCAGCTTAGGACTAGCGGGAGGGACTTCCTACGAGCAGTACTTC
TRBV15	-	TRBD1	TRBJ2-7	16	CATSRDLGTASYEQYF	TGTGCCACCAGCAGAGATCTCGGGACAGCCTCCTACGAGCAGTACTTC
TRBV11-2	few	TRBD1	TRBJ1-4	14	CASTEAGGNEKLFF	TGTGCCAGCACCGAGGCAGGGGGTAATGAAAAACTGTTTTTT
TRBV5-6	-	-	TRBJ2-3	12	CASSSAGVTQYF	TGTGCCAGCAGCTCCGCAGGGGTAACGCAGTATTTT
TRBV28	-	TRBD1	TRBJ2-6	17	CASKRDRGLSGANVLTF	TGTGCCAGTAAAAGGGACAGGGGGTTGTCCGGGGCCAACGTCCTGACTTTC
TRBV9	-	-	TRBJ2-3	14	CASSGRLSTDTQYF	TGTGCCAGCAGCGGGCGACTAAGCACAGATACGCAGTATTTT
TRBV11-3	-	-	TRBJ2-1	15	CASSSATGYYNEQFF	TGTGCCAGCAGCTCAGCAACAGGGTATTACAATGAGCAGTTCTTC
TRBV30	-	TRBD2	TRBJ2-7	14	CAWRLGGSSYEQYF	TGTGCCTGGAGACTCGGGGGGAGCTCCTACGAGCAGTACTTC